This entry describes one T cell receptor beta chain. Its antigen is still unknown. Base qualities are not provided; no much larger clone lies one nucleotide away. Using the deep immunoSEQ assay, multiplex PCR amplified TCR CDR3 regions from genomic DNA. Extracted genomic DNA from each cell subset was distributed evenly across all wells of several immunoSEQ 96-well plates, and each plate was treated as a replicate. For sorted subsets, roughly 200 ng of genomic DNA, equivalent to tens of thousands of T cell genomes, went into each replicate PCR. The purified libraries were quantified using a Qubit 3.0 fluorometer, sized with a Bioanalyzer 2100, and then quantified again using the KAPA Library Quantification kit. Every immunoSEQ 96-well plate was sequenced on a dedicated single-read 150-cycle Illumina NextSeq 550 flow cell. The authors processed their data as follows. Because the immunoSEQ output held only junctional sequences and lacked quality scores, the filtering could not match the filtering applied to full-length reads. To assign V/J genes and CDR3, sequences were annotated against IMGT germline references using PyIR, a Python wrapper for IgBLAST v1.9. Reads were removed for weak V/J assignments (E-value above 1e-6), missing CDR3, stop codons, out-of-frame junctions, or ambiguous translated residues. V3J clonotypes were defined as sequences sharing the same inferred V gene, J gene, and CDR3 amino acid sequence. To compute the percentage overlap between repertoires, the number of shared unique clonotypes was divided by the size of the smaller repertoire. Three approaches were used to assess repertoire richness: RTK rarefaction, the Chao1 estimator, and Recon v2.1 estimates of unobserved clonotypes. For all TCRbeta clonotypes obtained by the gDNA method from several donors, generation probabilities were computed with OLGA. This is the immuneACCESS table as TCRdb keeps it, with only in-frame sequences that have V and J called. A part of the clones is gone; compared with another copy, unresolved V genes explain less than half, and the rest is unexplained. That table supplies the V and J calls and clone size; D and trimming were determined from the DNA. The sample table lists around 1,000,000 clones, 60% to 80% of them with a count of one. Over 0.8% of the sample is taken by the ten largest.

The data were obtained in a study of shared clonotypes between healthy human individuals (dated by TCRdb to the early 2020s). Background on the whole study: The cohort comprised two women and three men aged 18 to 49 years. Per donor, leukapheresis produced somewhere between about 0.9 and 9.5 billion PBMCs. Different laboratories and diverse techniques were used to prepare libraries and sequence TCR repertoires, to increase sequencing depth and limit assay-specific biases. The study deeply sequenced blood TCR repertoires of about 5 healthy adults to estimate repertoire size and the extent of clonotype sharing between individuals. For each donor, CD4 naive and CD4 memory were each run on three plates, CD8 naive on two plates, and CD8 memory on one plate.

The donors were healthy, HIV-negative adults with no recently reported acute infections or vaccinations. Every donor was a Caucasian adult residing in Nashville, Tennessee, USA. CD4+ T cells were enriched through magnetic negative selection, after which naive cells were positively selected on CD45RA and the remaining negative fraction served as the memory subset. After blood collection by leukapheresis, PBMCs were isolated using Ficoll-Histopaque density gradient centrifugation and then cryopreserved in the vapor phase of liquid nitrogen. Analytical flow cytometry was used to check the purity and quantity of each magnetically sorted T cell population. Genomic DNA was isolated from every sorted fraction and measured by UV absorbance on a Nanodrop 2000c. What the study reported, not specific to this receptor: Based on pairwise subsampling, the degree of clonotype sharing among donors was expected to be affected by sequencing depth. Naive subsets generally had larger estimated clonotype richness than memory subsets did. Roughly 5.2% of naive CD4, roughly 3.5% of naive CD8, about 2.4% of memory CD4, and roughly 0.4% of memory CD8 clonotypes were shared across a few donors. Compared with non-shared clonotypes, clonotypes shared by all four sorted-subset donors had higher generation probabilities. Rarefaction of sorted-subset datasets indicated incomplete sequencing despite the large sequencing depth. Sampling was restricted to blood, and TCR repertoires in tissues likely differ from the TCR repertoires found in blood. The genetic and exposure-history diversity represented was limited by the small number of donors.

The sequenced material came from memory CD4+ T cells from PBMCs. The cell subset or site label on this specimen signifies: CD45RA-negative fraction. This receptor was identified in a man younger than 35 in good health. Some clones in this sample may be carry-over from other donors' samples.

Here the CDR3 is given as CASTTPGVSYEQYF. The DNA reads TGTGCCAGCACCACGCCGGGGGTATCCTACGAGCAGTACTTC. The chain couples TRBV6-6 to TRBJ2-7, and the D gene may be TRBD2, 6 bases matching. The germline V gene encodes CDR1 MNHNY and CDR2 SVGAGI (reference sequence). The CDR3 starts with the cysteine, ends with the phenylalanine, and has 14 residues. Left in the record is the CDR3 DNA by itself, 42 bases read in frame from the first base. The V and J ends are trimmed by 7 bases and 1 base, leaving 14 bases between them.